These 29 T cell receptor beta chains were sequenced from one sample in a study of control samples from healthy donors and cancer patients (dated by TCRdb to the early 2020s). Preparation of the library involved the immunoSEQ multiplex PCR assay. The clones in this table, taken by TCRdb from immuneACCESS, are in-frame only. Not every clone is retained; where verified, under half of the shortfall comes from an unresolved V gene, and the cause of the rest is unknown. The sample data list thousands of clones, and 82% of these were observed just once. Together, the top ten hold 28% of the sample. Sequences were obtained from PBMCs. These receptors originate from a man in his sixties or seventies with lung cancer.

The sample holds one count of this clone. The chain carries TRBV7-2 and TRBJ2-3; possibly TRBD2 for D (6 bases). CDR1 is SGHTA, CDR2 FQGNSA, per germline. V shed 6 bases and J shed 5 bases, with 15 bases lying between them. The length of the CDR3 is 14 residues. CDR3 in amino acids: CASRQTISGDTQYF. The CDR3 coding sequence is TGTGCCAGCAGACAGACAATTAGCGGAGATACGCAGTATTTT. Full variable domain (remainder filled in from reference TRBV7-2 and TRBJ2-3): GAGVSQSPSNKVTEKGKDVELRCDPISGHTALYWYRQSLGQGLEFLIYFQGNSAPDKSGLPSDRFSAERTGGSVSTLTIQRTQQEDSAVYLCASRQTISGDTQYFGPGTRLTVL.

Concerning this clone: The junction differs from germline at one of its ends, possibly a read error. The CDR3 region is CASRLGQGDSYEQYF. Written as DNA, the CDR3 is TGTGCCAGCAGGTTGGGACAGGGAGATTCCTACGAGCAGTACTTC. The chain carries TRBV5-6 and TRBJ2-7; the match to TRBD1 covers 9 bases. This CDR3 spans 15 amino acids. The V gene's germline CDR1 is SGHDT and CDR2 YYEEEE.

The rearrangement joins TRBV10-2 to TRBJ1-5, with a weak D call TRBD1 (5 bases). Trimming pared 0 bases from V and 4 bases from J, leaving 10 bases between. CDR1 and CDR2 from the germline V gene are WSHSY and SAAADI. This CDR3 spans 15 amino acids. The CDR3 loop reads CASSESGAPNQPQHF. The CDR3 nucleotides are TGCGCCAGCAGTGAGTCTGGGGCACCTAATCAGCCCCAGCATTTT.

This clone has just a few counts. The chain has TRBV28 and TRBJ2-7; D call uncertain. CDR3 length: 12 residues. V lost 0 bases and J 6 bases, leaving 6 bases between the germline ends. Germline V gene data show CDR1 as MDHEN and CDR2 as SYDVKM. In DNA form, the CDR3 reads TGTGCCAGCAGTTTATGGTCGGGCGAGCAGTACTTC. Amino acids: CASSLWSGEQYF. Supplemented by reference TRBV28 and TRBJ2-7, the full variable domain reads DVKVTQSSRYLVKRTGEKVFLECVQDMDHENMFWYRQDPGLGLRLIYFSYDVKMKEKGDIPEGYSVSREKKERFSLILESASTNQTSMYLCASSLWSGEQYFGPGTRLTVT.

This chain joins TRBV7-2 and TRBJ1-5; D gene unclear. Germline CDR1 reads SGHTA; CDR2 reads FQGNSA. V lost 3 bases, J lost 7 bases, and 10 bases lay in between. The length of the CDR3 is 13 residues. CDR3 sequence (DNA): TGTGCCAGCAGCTTCGGTCCGCAACAGCCCCAGCATTTT. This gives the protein CASSFGPQQPQHF. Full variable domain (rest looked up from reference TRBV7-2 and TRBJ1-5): GAGVSQSPSNKVTEKGKDVELRCDPISGHTALYWYRQSLGQGLEFLIYFQGNSAPDKSGLPSDRFSAERTGGSVSTLTIQRTQQEDSAVYLCASSFGPQQPQHFGDGTRLSIL.

In DNA, the CDR3 is TGTGCCAGCTCACCCAACAAGGTAGCCTACGAGCAGTACTTC. Protein: CASSPNKVAYEQYF. The V call is TRBV18, the J call TRBJ2-7; D remains unclear. This CDR3 contains 14 residues. Germline values: CDR1 KGHSH, CDR2 LQKENI. V was clipped by 3 bases and J by 2 bases, with 11 bases between them.

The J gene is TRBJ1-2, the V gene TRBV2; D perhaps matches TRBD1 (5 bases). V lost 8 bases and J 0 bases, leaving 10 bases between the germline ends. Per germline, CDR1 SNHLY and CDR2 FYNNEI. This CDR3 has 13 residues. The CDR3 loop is CASEDNSNYGYTF. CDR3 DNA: TGTGCCAGCGAGGACAACTCTAACTATGGCTACACCTTC.

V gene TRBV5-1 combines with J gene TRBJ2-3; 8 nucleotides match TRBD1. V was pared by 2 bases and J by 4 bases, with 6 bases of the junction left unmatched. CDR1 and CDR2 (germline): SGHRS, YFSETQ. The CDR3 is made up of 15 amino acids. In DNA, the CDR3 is TGCGCCAGCAGCTTCGGGGACAGGCTCCCAGATACGCAGTATTTT. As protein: CASSFGDRLPDTQYF.

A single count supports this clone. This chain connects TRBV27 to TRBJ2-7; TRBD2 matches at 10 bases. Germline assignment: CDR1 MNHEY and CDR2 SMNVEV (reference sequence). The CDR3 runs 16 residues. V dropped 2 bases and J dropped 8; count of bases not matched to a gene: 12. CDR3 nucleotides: TGTGCCAGCAGTTTAGGGCTAGCGGGAGCAGTAGGGAAGCAGTACTTC. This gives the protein CASSLGLAGAVGKQYF.

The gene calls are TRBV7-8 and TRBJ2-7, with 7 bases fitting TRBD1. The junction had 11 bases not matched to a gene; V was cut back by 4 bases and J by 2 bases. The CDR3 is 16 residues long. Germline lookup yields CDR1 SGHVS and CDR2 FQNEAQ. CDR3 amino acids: CASSSRTGGTTYEQYF. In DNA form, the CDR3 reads TGTGCCAGCAGCTCGCGGACAGGAGGAACCACCTACGAGCAGTACTTC.

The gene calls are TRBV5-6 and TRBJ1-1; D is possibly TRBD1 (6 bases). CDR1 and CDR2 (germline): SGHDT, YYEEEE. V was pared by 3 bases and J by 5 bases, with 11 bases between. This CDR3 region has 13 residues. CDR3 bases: TGTGCCAGCAGCTGGGGGGGCAATACTGAAGCTTTCTTT. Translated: CASSWGGNTEAFF.

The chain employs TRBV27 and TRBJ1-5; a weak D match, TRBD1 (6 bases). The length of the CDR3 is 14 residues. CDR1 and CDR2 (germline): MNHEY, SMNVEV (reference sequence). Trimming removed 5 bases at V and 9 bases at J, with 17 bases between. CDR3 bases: TGTGCCAGCAGTACTGTCAGGGGTAGACGGCCCCAGCATTTT. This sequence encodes CASSTVRGRRPQHF.

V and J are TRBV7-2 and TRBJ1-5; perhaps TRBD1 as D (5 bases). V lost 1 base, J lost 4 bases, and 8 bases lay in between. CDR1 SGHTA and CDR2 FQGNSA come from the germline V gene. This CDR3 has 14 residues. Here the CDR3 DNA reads TGTGCCAGCAGCTTAGGGGACGGGAATCAGCCCCAGCATTTT. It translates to CASSLGDGNQPQHF.

Here the CDR3 DNA reads TGTGCCAGTCTCGATCGGTCCTTTCGGGAAAAACTGTTTTTT. It codes for CASLDRSFREKLFF. This chain connects TRBV19 to TRBJ1-4; the D is unclear. The germline CDR1 and CDR2 sequences are LNHDA and SQIVND (reference sequence). The CDR3 consists of 14 residues. Trimming cost V 8 bases and J 8 bases, with 18 bases left between them.

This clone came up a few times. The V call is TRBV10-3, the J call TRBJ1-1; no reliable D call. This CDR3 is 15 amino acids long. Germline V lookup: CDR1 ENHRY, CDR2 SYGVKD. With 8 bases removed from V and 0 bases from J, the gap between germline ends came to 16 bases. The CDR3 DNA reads TGTGCCATCTCTAGCGGCAGTAGAATGAACACTGAAGCTTTCTTT. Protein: CAISSGSRMNTEAFF.

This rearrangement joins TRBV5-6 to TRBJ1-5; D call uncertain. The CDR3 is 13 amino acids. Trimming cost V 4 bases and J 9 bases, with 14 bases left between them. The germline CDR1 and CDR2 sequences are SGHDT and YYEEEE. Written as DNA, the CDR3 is TGTGCCAGCAGCGTAGGACGCTCCGGGCCCCAGCATTTT. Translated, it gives CASSVGRSGPQHF.

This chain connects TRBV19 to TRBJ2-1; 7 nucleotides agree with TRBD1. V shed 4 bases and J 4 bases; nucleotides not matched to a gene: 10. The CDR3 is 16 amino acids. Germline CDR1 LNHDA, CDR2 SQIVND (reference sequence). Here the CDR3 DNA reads TGTGCCAGTAGTAGTCCCGGACAGGTAGTTTACAATGAGCAGTTCTTC. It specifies CASSSPGQVVYNEQFF.

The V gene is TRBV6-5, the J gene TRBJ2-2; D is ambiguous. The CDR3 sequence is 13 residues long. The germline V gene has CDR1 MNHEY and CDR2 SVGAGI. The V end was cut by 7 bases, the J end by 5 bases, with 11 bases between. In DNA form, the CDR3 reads TGTGCCAGCAACCCCTTGGGTACCGGGGAGCTGTTTTTT. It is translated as CASNPLGTGELFF.

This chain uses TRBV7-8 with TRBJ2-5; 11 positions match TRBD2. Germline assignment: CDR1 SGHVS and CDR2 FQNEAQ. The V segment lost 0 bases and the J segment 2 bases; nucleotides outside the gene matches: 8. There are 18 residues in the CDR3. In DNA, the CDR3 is TGTGCCAGCAGCTTAGCAGTGCTAGCGGGAGGATCTCAAGAGACCCAGTACTTC. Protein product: CASSLAVLAGGSQETQYF.

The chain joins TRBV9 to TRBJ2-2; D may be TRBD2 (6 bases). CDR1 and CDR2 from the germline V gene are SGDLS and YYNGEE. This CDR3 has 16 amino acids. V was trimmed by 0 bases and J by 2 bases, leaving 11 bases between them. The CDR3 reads CASSVAGRDNTGELFF. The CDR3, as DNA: TGTGCCAGCAGCGTAGCGGGGCGGGACAACACCGGGGAGCTGTTTTTT.

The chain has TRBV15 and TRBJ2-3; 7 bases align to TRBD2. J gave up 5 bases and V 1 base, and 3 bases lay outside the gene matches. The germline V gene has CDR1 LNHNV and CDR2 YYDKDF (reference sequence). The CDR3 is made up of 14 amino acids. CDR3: CATSRGLAEDTQYF. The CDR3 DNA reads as TGTGCCACCAGCAGAGGTCTAGCGGAAGATACGCAGTATTTT.

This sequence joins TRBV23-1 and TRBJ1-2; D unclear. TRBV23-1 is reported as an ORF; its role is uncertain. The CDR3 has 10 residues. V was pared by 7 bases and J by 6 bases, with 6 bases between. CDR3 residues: CASTRNGYTF. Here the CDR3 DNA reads TGCGCCAGCACCAGAAATGGCTACACCTTC.

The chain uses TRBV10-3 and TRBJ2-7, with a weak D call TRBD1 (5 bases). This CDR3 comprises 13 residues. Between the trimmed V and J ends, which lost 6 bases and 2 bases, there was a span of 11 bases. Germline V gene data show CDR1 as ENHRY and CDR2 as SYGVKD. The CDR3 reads CAIRIDSTYEQYF. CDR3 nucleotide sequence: TGTGCCATCAGAATCGACAGCACCTACGAGCAGTACTTC.

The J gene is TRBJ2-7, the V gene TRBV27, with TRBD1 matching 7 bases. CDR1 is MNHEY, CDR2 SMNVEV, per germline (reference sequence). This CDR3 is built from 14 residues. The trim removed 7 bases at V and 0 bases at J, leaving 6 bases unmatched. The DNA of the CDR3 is TGTGCCAGCACCTCTGGACAGGACTCCTACGAGCAGTACTTC. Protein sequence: CASTSGQDSYEQYF.

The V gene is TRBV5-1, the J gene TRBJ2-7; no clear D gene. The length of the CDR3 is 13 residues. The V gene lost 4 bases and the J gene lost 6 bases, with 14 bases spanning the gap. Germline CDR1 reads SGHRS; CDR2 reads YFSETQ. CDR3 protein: CASSPSSGGEQYF. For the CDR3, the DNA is TGCGCCAGCAGCCCCTCCTCGGGTGGCGAGCAGTACTTC.

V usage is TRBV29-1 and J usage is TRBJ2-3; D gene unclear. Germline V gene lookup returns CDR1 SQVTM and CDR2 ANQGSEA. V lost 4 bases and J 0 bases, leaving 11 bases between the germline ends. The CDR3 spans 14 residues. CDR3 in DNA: TGCAGCGTTGTGCTCAGCCTAAGCACAGATACGCAGTATTTT. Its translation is CSVVLSLSTDTQYF.

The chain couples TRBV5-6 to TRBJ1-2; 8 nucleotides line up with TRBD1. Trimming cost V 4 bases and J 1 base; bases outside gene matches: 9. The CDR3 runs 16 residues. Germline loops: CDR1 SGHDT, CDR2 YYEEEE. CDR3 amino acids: CASSGAGTGYNYGYTF. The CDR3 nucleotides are TGTGCCAGCAGCGGGGCCGGGACAGGATATAACTATGGCTACACCTTC. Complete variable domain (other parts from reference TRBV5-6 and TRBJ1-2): DAGVTQSPTHLIKTRGQQVTLRCSPKSGHDTVSWYQQALGQGPQFIFQYYEEEERQRGNFPDRFSGHQFPNYSSELNVNALLLGDSALYLCASSGAGTGYNYGYTFGSGTRLTVV.

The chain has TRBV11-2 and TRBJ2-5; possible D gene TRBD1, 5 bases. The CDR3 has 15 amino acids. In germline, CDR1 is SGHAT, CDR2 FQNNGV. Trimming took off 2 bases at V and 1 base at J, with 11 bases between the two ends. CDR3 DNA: TGTGCCAGCAGCTTAATCGCAGGGCGCCAAGAGACCCAGTACTTC. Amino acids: CASSLIAGRQETQYF.

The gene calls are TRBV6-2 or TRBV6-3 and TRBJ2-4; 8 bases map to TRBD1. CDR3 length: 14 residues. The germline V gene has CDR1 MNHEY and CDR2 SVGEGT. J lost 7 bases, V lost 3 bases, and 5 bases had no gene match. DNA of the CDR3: TGTGCCAGCAGTTATACGCAGGGGGCGAACATTCAGTACTTC. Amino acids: CASSYTQGANIQYF.